The rows below give T cell receptor beta chains drawn from one sample of a study of blood T cell repertoires in COVID-19. Assay: immunoSEQ multiplex PCR; the TCRdb copy retains only in-frame clones and omits some. Among about 400,000 clones listed, around 89% were seen once. What was sequenced was PBMCs or T cells enriched from blood (not recorded which). These receptors were collected from a woman aged 25 to 39 with acute COVID-19. Both conserved end residues are part of each CDR3. D genes are given only for firm matches. Clone size is not always given. Where it is, it says once, few, many or a class for expanded clones.

clone size	V gene	J gene	D gene	CDR3 protein	CDR3 DNA
NA	TRBV18	TRBJ1-1	TRBD1	CASSPLGQQNTEAFF	TGTGCCAGCTCACCTCTGGGACAGCAGAACACTGAAGCTTTCTTT
NA	TRBV30	TRBJ1-1	NA	CAWTLGGGMNTEAFF	TGTGCCTGGACCCTAGGCGGGGGGATGAACACTGAAGCTTTCTTT
NA	TRBV2	TRBJ2-5	TRBD2	CASSGGIQETQYF	TGTGCCAGCAGCGGGGGGATTCAAGAGACCCAGTACTTC
NA	TRBV10-1	TRBJ1-2	NA	CASSGPGGYGYTF	TGCGCCAGCAGTGGGCCCGGGGGCTATGGCTACACCTTC
NA	TRBV3-1/TRBV3-2	TRBJ2-3	TRBD2	CASSQDLQVNRLAGGLSTDTQYF	TGTGCCAGCAGCCAAGATCTTCAGGTAAACCGACTAGCGGGGGGGCTCAGCACAGATACGCAGTATTTT
NA	TRBV5-1	TRBJ1-2	TRBD1	CASSLVVPGTGSYTF	TGCGCCAGCAGCTTGGTGGTCCCCGGGACAGGGAGCTACACCTTC
NA	TRBV29-1	TRBJ1-1	NA	CSVLQGSEAFF	TGCAGCGTTTTACAGGGATCTGAAGCTTTCTTT
NA	TRBV19	TRBJ2-3	NA	CASSIKLSTDTQYF	TGTGCCAGTAGTATAAAACTCTCGACAGATACGCAGTATTTT
NA	TRBV3-1/TRBV3-2	TRBJ1-1	NA	CASSPQGGVGEAFF	TGTGCCAGCAGTCCTCAGGGCGGGGTAGGAGAAGCTTTCTTT
NA	TRBV7-8	TRBJ1-6	NA	CASSPAGAPLHF	TGTGCCAGCAGCCCCGCCGGGGCACCCCTCCACTTT
NA	TRBV15	TRBJ2-5	NA	CATQGKKETQYF	TGTGCCACCCAGGGGAAAAAAGAGACCCAGTACTTC
NA	TRBV24-1	TRBJ1-2	TRBD1	CATSDFGQGGIYGYTF	TGTGCCACCAGTGATTTCGGCCAGGGGGGAATCTATGGCTACACCTTC
NA	TRBV30	TRBJ2-1	NA	CAWGTSPSNEQFF	TGTGCCTGGGGGACTTCCCCCTCCAATGAGCAGTTCTTC
NA	TRBV18	TRBJ1-1	NA	CASSRRQVLNTEAFF	TGTGCCAGCTCACGGCGACAGGTCTTGAACACTGAAGCTTTCTTT
NA	TRBV7-9	TRBJ2-7	NA	CASSRKGDGREQYF	TGTGCCAGCAGCCGTAAGGGGGATGGGCGCGAGCAGTACTTC
NA	TRBV6-5	TRBJ1-5	NA	CASSYDGGSNQPQHF	TGTGCCAGCAGTTACGACGGGGGTAGCAATCAGCCCCAGCATTTT
NA	TRBV6-2/TRBV6-3	TRBJ2-2	NA	CASSWQNTGELFF	TGTGCCAGCAGTTGGCAGAACACCGGGGAGCTGTTTTTT
NA	TRBV12-3/TRBV12-4	TRBJ2-3	NA	CASRRTHTDTQYF	TGTGCCAGCAGACGGACTCACACAGATACGCAGTATTTT
NA	TRBV6-5	TRBJ2-5	NA	CAHKMDGLSWETQYF	TGTGCTCATAAAATGGACGGACTATCCTGGGAGACCCAGTACTTC
NA	TRBV11-2	TRBJ2-7	TRBD2	CASSLTSGGTYEQYF	TGTGCCAGCAGCTTGACTAGCGGGGGTACCTACGAGCAGTACTTC
once	TRBV2	TRBJ1-4	TRBD1	CASRSGTGTSNLFF	TGTGCCAGCAGGTCCGGGACAGGGACTTCTAATCTGTTTTTT
NA	TRBV19	TRBJ1-5	NA	CASSINHLYDYNQPQHF	TGTGCCAGTAGTATAAATCACCTATATGATTACAATCAGCCCCAGCATTTT
NA	TRBV19	TRBJ1-1	NA	CASNTGMNTEAFF	TGTGCCAGTAACACAGGGATGAACACTGAAGCTTTCTTT
NA	TRBV15	TRBJ1-3	NA	CAISRDPGNTIYF	TGTGCCATCAGCAGAGATCCGGGAAACACCATATATTTT
once	TRBV5-1	TRBJ2-7	NA	CASSLIQNDWNSYEQYF	TGCGCCAGCAGCTTAATACAAAATGACTGGAACTCCTACGAGCAGTACTTC
NA	TRBV19	TRBJ2-7	TRBD1	CASSIGTGGKDEQYF	TGTGCCAGTAGTATAGGTACAGGGGGCAAGGACGAGCAGTACTTC
NA	TRBV3-1/TRBV3-2	TRBJ2-2	TRBD1	CASSPRQGTGELFF	TGTGCCAGCAGCCCCAGACAGGGCACCGGGGAGCTGTTTTTT
NA	TRBV11-3	TRBJ2-6	NA	CASSPRQSSGANVLTF	TGTGCCAGCAGCCCCAGACAGAGCTCTGGGGCCAACGTCCTGACTTTC
NA	TRBV5-1	TRBJ1-1	NA	CASSLGLAAEAFF	TGCGCCAGCAGCTTGGGGTTGGCAGCTGAAGCTTTCTTT
NA	TRBV6-5	TRBJ1-1	NA	CASRPLGVGTEAFF	TGTGCCAGCAGGCCCCTCGGGGTCGGGACTGAAGCTTTCTTT
NA	TRBV24-1	TRBJ2-3	TRBD1	CATSDPLGTGRGTDTQYF	TGTGCCACCAGTGATCCACTCGGGACAGGGAGGGGCACAGATACGCAGTATTTT
NA	TRBV7-6	TRBJ2-3	TRBD2	CASSLRGSGGAPDTQYF	TGTGCCAGCAGCTTACGGGGAAGCGGGGGGGCCCCAGATACGCAGTATTTT
NA	TRBV4-1	TRBJ1-1	TRBD1	CASSQWQGATEAFF	TGCGCCAGCAGCCAATGGCAGGGGGCCACTGAAGCTTTCTTT
NA	TRBV24-1	TRBJ2-4	NA	CATSEPRVYKNIQYF	TGTGCCACCAGTGAACCCAGGGTGTACAAAAACATTCAGTACTTC
NA	TRBV9	TRBJ2-5	NA	CASTLHGSQETQYF	TGTGCCAGCACCTTACATGGCTCTCAAGAGACCCAGTACTTC
NA	TRBV7-2	TRBJ2-7	NA	CASSLGDNQYF	TGTGCCAGCAGCTTAGGGGACAACCAGTACTTC
NA	TRBV5-8	TRBJ2-3	NA	CASSVRGNADTQYF	TGTGCCAGCTCAGTCCGGGGGAACGCAGATACGCAGTATTTT
once	TRBV18	TRBJ1-6	NA	CASSPRGTYSPLHF	TGTGCCAGCTCACCACGAGGGACTTATTCACCCCTCCACTTT
once	TRBV6-5	TRBJ1-6	NA	CASSYFIGGGNSPLHF	TGTGCCAGCAGTTACTTTATCGGGGGTGGAAATTCACCCCTCCACTTT
NA	TRBV3-1/TRBV3-2	TRBJ2-1	TRBD1	CASSQDSGTGTSYNEQFF	TGTGCCAGCAGCCAAGATTCCGGGACAGGGACCTCCTACAATGAGCAGTTCTTC
NA	TRBV6-2/TRBV6-3	TRBJ1-1	NA	CASSYTPEAGAFF	TGTGCCAGCAGTTACACCCCGGAGGCGGGAGCTTTCTTT
NA	TRBV11-3	TRBJ1-1	NA	CASSPETVNTEAFF	TGTGCCAGCAGCCCCGAGACAGTGAACACTGAAGCTTTCTTT
once	TRBV6-1	TRBJ1-1	NA	CASSEALTRNTEAFF	TGTGCCAGCAGTGAAGCTCTCACACGGAACACTGAAGCTTTCTTT
NA	TRBV4-2	TRBJ1-1	NA	CASSQVEGAGDTEAFF	TGTGCCAGCAGCCAAGTAGAAGGGGCGGGGGACACTGAAGCTTTCTTT
NA	TRBV19	TRBJ2-2	NA	CASSIGGANTGELFF	TGTGCCAGTAGTATAGGGGGAGCTAACACCGGGGAGCTGTTTTTT
NA	TRBV3-1/TRBV3-2	TRBJ1-2	NA	CASSQGPRGGGYTF	TGTGCCAGCAGCCAAGGACCTCGGGGTGGTGGCTACACCTTC
NA	TRBV30	TRBJ1-1	NA	CAWSFVGADTEAFF	TGTGCCTGGAGTTTTGTGGGGGCGGACACTGAAGCTTTCTTT
few	TRBV9	TRBJ1-2	NA	CASSVDTGTYGYTF	TGTGCCAGCAGCGTGGATACCGGGACATATGGCTACACCTTC
NA	TRBV5-1	TRBJ1-1	TRBD1	CASSPGQGTYEAFF	TGCGCCAGCAGCCCTGGACAGGGAACCTATGAAGCTTTCTTT
NA	TRBV10-3	TRBJ1-2	NA	CAISDPKAGHYGYTF	TGTGCCATCAGTGACCCAAAGGCAGGGCACTATGGCTACACCTTC
NA	TRBV4-1	TRBJ2-7	NA	CASSSPGVVAGEQYF	TGCGCCAGCAGCTCCCCCGGGGTCGTGGCTGGAGAGCAGTACTTC
NA	TRBV7-2	TRBJ2-1	NA	CASSLGPGNEQFF	TGTGCCAGCAGCTTAGGGCCGGGCAATGAGCAGTTCTTC
NA	TRBV7-2	TRBJ2-4	TRBD2	CASSSEREPNIQYF	TGTGCCAGCAGCTCGGAGCGGGAACCAAACATTCAGTACTTC
NA	TRBV6-1	TRBJ1-1	NA	CASSESVVGRAFF	TGTGCCAGCAGTGAGTCGGTTGTAGGGAGAGCTTTCTTT
NA	TRBV19	TRBJ1-1	NA	CASSIDGDGTTEAFF	TGTGCCAGTAGTATAGACGGGGATGGAACCACTGAAGCTTTCTTT
NA	TRBV24-1	TRBJ1-2	NA	CATSDQDTYYGYTF	TGTGCCACCAGTGATCAGGATACCTACTATGGCTACACCTTC
NA	TRBV19	TRBJ1-5	TRBD1	CASSMRGRGLSNQPQHF	TGTGCCAGTAGCATGAGGGGCAGGGGGCTGTCCAATCAGCCCCAGCATTTT